This T cell receptor (beta chain) was retrieved from a study of shared clonotypes between healthy human individuals. The unsorted samples had some 83 million PBMCs used for genomic DNA. For every subset, genomic DNA was evenly distributed across several immunoSEQ plates. Per the original data handling: In the immunoSEQ data, sequences were junction-only and lacked quality scores, so filtering differed. The protocol was immunoSEQ multiplex PCR, while the TCRdb copy is restricted to in-frame clones and leaves out a portion. For V, J and clone size, that table is used; D and trimming come from the DNA. Of fewer than 550,000 clones detected, 60% to 80% appear once; the ten largest clones hold 12%. Germline V gives CDR1 LNHDA, CDR2 SQIVND (reference sequence). The CDR3 sequence is 15 residues long. V lost 0 bases and J lost 13, with 19 bases in between.

The sequence derives from a middle-aged woman in good health. Some clones in this sample may be carry-over from other donors' samples. Material for sequencing was PBMCs. This chain connects TRBV19 to TRBJ2-1, with D perhaps TRBD1 (6 bases). CDR3 in DNA: TGTGCCAGTAGTATAGACACGTACAGGGATGGGCTTCAGTTCTTC. It codes for CASSIDTYRDGLQFF.